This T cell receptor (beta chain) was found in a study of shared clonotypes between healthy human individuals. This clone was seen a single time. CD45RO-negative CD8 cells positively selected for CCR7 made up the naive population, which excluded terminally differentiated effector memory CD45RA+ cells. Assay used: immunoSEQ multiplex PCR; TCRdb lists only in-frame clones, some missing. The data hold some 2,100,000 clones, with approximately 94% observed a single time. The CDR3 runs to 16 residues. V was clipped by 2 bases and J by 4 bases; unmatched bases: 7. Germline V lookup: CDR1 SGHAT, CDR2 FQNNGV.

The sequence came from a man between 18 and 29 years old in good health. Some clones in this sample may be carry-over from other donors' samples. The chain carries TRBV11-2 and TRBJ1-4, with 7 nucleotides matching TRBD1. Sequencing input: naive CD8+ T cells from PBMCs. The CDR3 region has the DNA TGTGCCAGCAGCTTACCCACAGGGGTCAATAATGAAAAACTGTTTTTT. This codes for CASSLPTGVNNEKLFF.